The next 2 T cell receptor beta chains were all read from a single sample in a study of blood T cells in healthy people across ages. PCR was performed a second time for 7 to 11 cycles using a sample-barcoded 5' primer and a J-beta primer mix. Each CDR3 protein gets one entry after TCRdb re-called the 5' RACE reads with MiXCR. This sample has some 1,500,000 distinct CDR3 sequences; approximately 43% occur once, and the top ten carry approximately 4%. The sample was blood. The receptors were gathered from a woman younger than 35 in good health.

CDR3 region: CSVNRGPITEAFF. DNA of the CDR3: TGCAGCGTTAACAGGGGACCCATCACTGAAGCTTTCTTT. The chain carries TRBV29-1 and TRBJ1-1; 7 bases agree with TRBD1. The CDR3 consists of 13 residues. The germline gives CDR1 SQVTM, CDR2 ANQGSEA. Trimming cost V 5 bases and J 4 bases; bases outside gene matches: 7.

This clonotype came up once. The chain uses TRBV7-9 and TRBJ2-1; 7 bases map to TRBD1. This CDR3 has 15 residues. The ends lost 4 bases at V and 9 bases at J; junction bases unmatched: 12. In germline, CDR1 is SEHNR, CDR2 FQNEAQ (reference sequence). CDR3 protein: CASSSLGQSSSEQFF. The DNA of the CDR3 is TGTGCCAGCAGCTCCTTGGGACAGTCTTCTAGTGAGCAGTTCTTC. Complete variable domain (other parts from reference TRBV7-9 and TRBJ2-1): DTGVSQNPRHKITKRGQNVTFRCDPISEHNRLYWYRQTLGQGPEFLTYFQNEAQLEKSRLLSDRFSAERPKGSFSTLEIQRTEQGDSAMYLCASSSLGQSSSEQFFGPGTRLTVL.